This T cell receptor beta chain was sequenced for a study of blood T cell repertoires in COVID-19 (dated by TCRdb to 2019 to 2021). Background on the whole study: The collaborator samples originated in the United States, Italy and Spain and spanned the acute and convalescent phases of COVID-19. The material from the prospective study consisted of cDNA or gDNA derived from T cells, B-cell-depleted T cells, or PBMCs. Deeply sampled blood TCRbeta repertoires from subjects exposed to, actively infected with, or recovered from COVID-19 were included in the dataset. The repertoires were released in a freely available public database meant as a resource for research on the immune response to SARS-CoV-2. Samples were obtained from the ongoing ImmuneRACE study (first 160 participants) and from 1,254 subjects provided by 6 global collaborators. The sample metadata nearly always contained a de-identified subject ID, COVID-19 status, age in years and sex. Where HLA class I and class II types were available, the types were taken from metadata supplied by the sample provider, not from assay-based typing.

With respect to this clone: Which antigen it targets is not known. Per-nucleotide qualities are absent, and no much larger clonotype sits a single base away.

TCRbeta CDR3 regions were amplified from genomic DNA by means of the immunoSEQ Assay, a bias-controlled multiplex PCR. In the original analysis: The number of nucleated cells in each sample was estimated from the amplification of reference gene primers within the assay. To quantify the absolute abundance of each unique TCRbeta CDR3 rearrangement, sequence reads were collapsed and filtered. For each sample, productive Simpson clonality was calculated as the square root of Simpson's diversity index across productive rearrangements. TCRdb took this table from immuneACCESS and kept in-frame rearrangements with V and J called. Such tables lack part of the clones; where checked against another copy, unresolved V genes explain under half of the gap, and the rest is unexplained. V, J and clone size reflect that table, while D and trimming were determined from the DNA. This sample is represented by 170,000 or so clones; approximately 80% of them were singletons. The top ten clones comprise about 6.7% of the sample.

The investigation overall reported the following: How much clinical and demographic metadata was included differed by source and by participant, and the metadata was provided uncurated.

In Seattle, one collaborating source enrolled patients while the infection was active and tracked those patients longitudinally over the course of disease. Each collaborating institution followed its own protocols to collect whole blood in K2EDTA tubes. For TCRbeta analysis, collaborators shipped samples as frozen whole blood, isolated PBMCs, or DNA extracted from either of those sample types. V is cut back by 5 bases and J by 5 bases, with 9 bases in the junction unmatched. CDR1 and CDR2 (MNHEY, SMNVEV) derive from the germline V gene (reference sequence). Including cysteine and phenylalanine, the CDR3 has 14 amino acids. Only the CDR3 DNA stays, 42 bases, in frame from base 1.

Here the chain combines TRBV27 and TRBJ2-7; 7 middle bases align to TRBD1. Sequencing was carried out using peripheral blood. The source is a middle-aged woman with COVID-19, enrolled during active disease. In nucleotides, the sequence is TGTGCCAGCAGTCTTGACAGGGTGTCTAACGAGCAGTACTTC. It is translated as CASSLDRVSNEQYF.